These 32 T cell receptor beta chains were sequenced from one sample in a study of radiation and T cells in renal cell carcinoma. The time point: baseline pretreatment blood. The treatment here: 15 Gy SBRT to primary tumor, nephrectomy 4 weeks later. Data came from immunoSEQ multiplex PCR; TCRdb stores just in-frame clones and leaves some out. This table holds about 150,000 clones, over 75% found once. The sequencing here drew on blood, taken from a patient whose treatment included radiotherapy and nephrectomy. These receptor sequences come from a woman in her 50s with renal cell carcinoma.

The chain uses TRBV18 and TRBJ1-1, with 7 bases that match TRBD1. V dropped 3 bases and J dropped 1; count of bases not matched to a gene: 5. Germline lookup yields CDR1 KGHSH and CDR2 LQKENI. CDR3 length: 15 residues. CDR3 in amino acids: CASSPLQGGNTEAFF. As DNA, the CDR3 is TGTGCCAGCTCACCCCTGCAGGGGGGGAACACTGAAGCTTTCTTT.

This sequence joins TRBV7-9 and TRBJ1-4; 9 bases agree with TRBD1. The germline V gene encodes CDR1 SEHNR and CDR2 FQNEAQ (reference sequence). J gave up 5 bases and V 4 bases, and 5 bases lay outside the gene matches. CDR3 size: 15 residues. Written as DNA, the CDR3 is TGTGCCAGCAGCTACGCCGGGACAGGGAATGAAAAACTGTTTTTT. This sequence encodes CASSYAGTGNEKLFF.

The rearrangement uses TRBV19 and TRBJ1-2; no clear D gene. The CDR3 is made up of 16 amino acids. Looked up from germline, CDR1 is LNHDA and CDR2 is SQIVND (reference sequence). Between the trimmed V and J ends, which lost 5 bases and 0 bases, there was a span of 16 bases. The CDR3 sequence: CASSGPTEKSNYGYTF. CDR3 DNA: TGTGCCAGTAGTGGCCCAACAGAGAAGTCTAACTATGGCTACACCTTC.

The rearrangement links TRBV1 to TRBJ2-2; TRBD2 is taken as the D call from the table, unchecked against the DNA. TRBV1 is recorded as a pseudogene. The CDR3 is made up of 15 amino acids. The CDR3 region is CTSSPAGLNTGELFF. CDR3 nucleotide sequence: TGCACCAGCAGCCCAGCGGGGCTGAACACCGGGGAGCTGTTTTTT.

There are a few counts of this clone. This chain joins TRBV19 and TRBJ1-2, with a weak D call TRBD1 (5 bases). V gave up 3 bases and J gave up 7 bases, with 12 bases separating them. Germline V lookup: CDR1 LNHDA, CDR2 SQIVND (reference sequence). This CDR3 is 13 amino acids long. CDR3 residues: CASSIRRASGYTF. The CDR3 DNA follows: TGTGCCAGTAGTATCCGCAGGGCCAGTGGCTACACCTTC. Supplemented by reference TRBV19 and TRBJ1-2, the full variable domain reads DGGITQSPKYLFRKEGQNVTLSCEQNLNHDAMYWYRQDPGQGLRLIYYSQIVNDFQKGDIAEGYSVSREKKESFPLTVTSAQKNPTAFYLCASSIRRASGYTFGSGTRLTVV.

The chain combines TRBV5-6 with TRBJ1-2, with a tentative D call TRBD1 (5 bases). This CDR3 has 14 amino acids. Trimming took 1 base from V and 2 from J, leaving 9 bases between them. Germline V gene sequence: CDR1 SGHDT, CDR2 YYEEEE. CDR3 protein: CASSLRAGNYGYTF. The CDR3 DNA is TGTGCCAGCAGCTTGCGCGCAGGGAACTATGGCTACACCTTC.

This sequence joins TRBV19 and TRBJ1-5; 8 bases agree with TRBD1. The V and J ends lost 4 bases and 5 bases, in that order; junction bases with no gene match: 7. Germline loops: CDR1 LNHDA, CDR2 SQIVND (reference sequence). This CDR3 comprises 15 residues. CDR3 sequence: CASSRGQGRDQPQHF. The CDR3 nucleotides read TGTGCCAGTAGTAGAGGACAGGGAAGGGATCAGCCCCAGCATTTT. The variable domain in full, with the rest retrieved from reference TRBV19 and TRBJ1-5, is DGGITQSPKYLFRKEGQNVTLSCEQNLNHDAMYWYRQDPGQGLRLIYYSQIVNDFQKGDIAEGYSVSREKKESFPLTVTSAQKNPTAFYLCASSRGQGRDQPQHFGDGTRLSIL.

This clone was counted a single time. The chain employs TRBV6-6 and TRBJ1-2; perhaps TRBD1 as D (6 bases). This CDR3 has 13 amino acids. Trimming stripped 2 bases from V and 5 bases from J, with 9 bases between. Per the germline V gene, CDR1 is MNHNY and CDR2 is SVGAGI (reference sequence). CDR3 coding DNA: TGTGCCAGCAGTTACGACAGGAAATATGGCTACACCTTC. Protein sequence: CASSYDRKYGYTF.

As regards this clone: Distinct nucleotide sequences in the sample also encode this CDR3. CDR3 nucleotide sequence: TGTGCCATCCGGGGGGAGAGGGAGTCCTCACCCCTCCACTTT. It translates to CAIRGERESSPLHF. The chain has TRBV10-3 and TRBJ1-6; D might be TRBD1 (5 bases). The germline CDR1 and CDR2 sequences are ENHRY and SYGVKD. V dropped 8 bases and J dropped 10 bases, with 18 bases sitting between them. This CDR3 comprises 14 residues.

The V call is TRBV29-1, the J call TRBJ2-5, with D unresolved. The DNA end lines up better with TRBJ2-7; the J call may be wrong. The CDR3 covers 12 residues. From germline, CDR1 is SQVTM and CDR2 ANQGSEA. The CDR3 sequence: CSVGATSYEQYF. DNA for the CDR3: TGCAGCGTTGGAGCAACTTCCTACGAGCAGTACTTC.

The V gene is TRBV5-1, the J gene TRBJ1-5, with 11 bases matching TRBD1. Trimming removed 0 bases from V and 6 bases from J; junction bases left unmatched: 8. This CDR3 contains 17 residues. Germline CDR1 is SGHRS and CDR2 is YFSETQ. CDR3 sequence (DNA): TGCGCCAGCAGCTTGGATGGACAGGGGGCGCCGGGTCAGCCCCAGCATTTT. This sequence encodes CASSLDGQGAPGQPQHF. Looking up the rest from reference TRBV5-1 and TRBJ1-5 gives the full variable domain: KAGVTQTPRYLIKTRGQQVTLSCSPISGHRSVSWYQQTPGQGLQFLFEYFSETQRNKGNFPGRFSGRQFSNSRSEMNVSTLELGDSALYLCASSLDGQGAPGQPQHFGDGTRLSIL.

This clone was recorded only once. Here the CDR3 reads CASSRQGYNEKLFF. CDR3 coding DNA: TGTGCCAGCAGTCGTCAGGGGTATAATGAAAAACTGTTTTTT. The chain couples TRBV28 to TRBJ1-4, with D tentatively TRBD1 (6 bases). Germline V gives CDR1 MDHEN, CDR2 SYDVKM. This CDR3 has 14 amino acids. Trimming pared 5 bases from V and 4 bases from J, leaving 11 bases between.

This rearrangement joins TRBV9 to TRBJ2-1; D gene unclear. Germline loops: CDR1 SGDLS, CDR2 YYNGEE. Trimming removed 0 bases at V and 4 bases at J, with 2 bases between. CDR3 size: 12 residues. CDR3 sequence (DNA): TGTGCCAGCAGCGTAGAGTACAATGAGCAGTTCTTC. Protein sequence: CASSVEYNEQFF.

The genes are TRBV5-5 and TRBJ2-7, with D perhaps TRBD1 (6 bases). The germline CDR1 and CDR2 sequences are SGHKS and YYEKEE (reference sequence). V gave up 7 bases and J gave up 0 bases, with 14 bases separating them. The CDR3 runs 14 residues. CDR3 nucleotide sequence: TGTGCCAGCGAGGGACAAGTGAGCTCCTACGAGCAGTACTTC. It specifies CASEGQVSSYEQYF.

This clone was counted between two and nine times. The rearrangement links TRBV29-1 to TRBJ1-1; D not certain. V was trimmed by 7 bases and J by 0 bases, leaving 12 bases between them. This CDR3 is built from 13 residues. Germline V gene data show CDR1 as SQVTM and CDR2 as ANQGSEA. The CDR3 protein is CSAETNLNTEAFF. Written as DNA, the CDR3 is TGCAGCGCAGAGACAAATTTGAACACTGAAGCTTTCTTT.

The chain combines TRBV5-1 with TRBJ2-2; 11 positions agree with TRBD2. The CDR3 is 16 amino acids. Germline CDR1 and CDR2: SGHRS and YFSETQ. V trimming: 4 bases; J trimming: 3 bases; junction bases outside the gene matches: 5. CDR3 nucleotide sequence: TGCGCCAGCAGCACCCGGACTAGCGGGTACACCGGGGAGCTGTTTTTT. Encoded protein: CASSTRTSGYTGELFF.

The J gene is TRBJ1-1, the V gene TRBV6-5; D remains unclear. Germline CDR1 is MNHEY and CDR2 is SVGAGI. This CDR3 is 13 amino acids long. Trimming shortened V by 5 bases and J by 5 bases, and 12 bases separated the two germline ends. CDR3 in DNA: TGTGCCAGCAGTCCGGACCAGAGAACTGAAGCTTTCTTT. Amino acid sequence: CASSPDQRTEAFF.

The rearrangement joins TRBV2 to TRBJ1-6; 7 bases agree with TRBD1. CDR1 and CDR2 from the germline V gene are SNHLY and FYNNEI. Trimming cost V 7 bases and J 10 bases; bases outside gene matches: 7. This CDR3 region has 13 residues. CDR3 nucleotides: TGTGCCAGCACCGGGACAGAATTATCACCCCTCCACTTT. Protein sequence: CASTGTELSPLHF.

This clone was seen a few times. This chain links TRBV10-2 with TRBJ1-1; D not resolved. This CDR3 contains 11 residues. With 0 bases removed from V and 9 bases from J, the gap between germline ends came to 5 bases. Germline values: CDR1 WSHSY, CDR2 SAAADI. DNA of the CDR3: TGCGCCAGCAGTGAGTCGATGAAAGCTTTCTTT. Its protein product is CASSESMKAFF.

A remark on this clone: Other DNA sequences in this specimen translate into the identical CDR3. This chain links TRBV19 with TRBJ1-6; D is unresolved. CDR1 LNHDA and CDR2 SQIVND come from the germline V gene (reference sequence). The CDR3 has 13 amino acids. V lost 1 base and J 10 bases, leaving 8 bases between the germline ends. CDR3 DNA sequence: TGTGCCAGTAGTATAGGGGCTGACTCACCCCTCCACTTT. This translates into CASSIGADSPLHF.

This sequence joins TRBV11-3 and TRBJ2-1; 7 bases agree with TRBD2. With 2 bases clipped from V and 7 bases from J, the junction kept 11 bases outside the gene matches. The CDR3 contains 16 residues. Germline CDR1 reads SGHNT; CDR2 reads YENEEA. The CDR3 loop reads CASSLRLREWVNEQFF. The CDR3 DNA reads as TGTGCCAGCAGCTTACGGCTGCGGGAGTGGGTGAATGAGCAGTTCTTC.

This chain joins TRBV5-8 and TRBJ1-4; D might be TRBD1 (6 bases). V was trimmed by 4 bases and J by 8 bases, leaving 18 bases between them. Germline CDR1 and CDR2: SGHTS and YDEGEE. This CDR3 region has 15 residues. The CDR3 nucleotides read TGTGCCAGCAGCCCGTGGGGGGCAGGTTGGGAAAAACTGTTTTTT. Protein sequence: CASSPWGAGWEKLFF.

The chain links TRBV7-9 to TRBJ1-1, with D unclear. The CDR3 totals 13 residues. Per germline, CDR1 SEHNR and CDR2 FQNEAQ (reference sequence). V lost 1 base, J lost 1 base, and 4 bases lay in between. The CDR3 sequence is CASSLEANTEAFF. The DNA of the CDR3 is TGTGCCAGCAGCTTAGAAGCGAACACTGAAGCTTTCTTT. Combining the CDR3 with reference TRBV7-9 and TRBJ1-1 gives the whole variable domain DTGVSQNPRHKITKRGQNVTFRCDPISEHNRLYWYRQTLGQGPEFLTYFQNEAQLEKSRLLSDRFSAERPKGSFSTLEIQRTEQGDSAMYLCASSLEANTEAFFGQGTRLTVV.

The chain is built from TRBV10-3 and TRBJ2-5, with no clear D. The germline gives CDR1 ENHRY, CDR2 SYGVKD. This CDR3 comprises 14 residues. Trimming took 9 bases from V and 1 from J, leaving 15 bases between them. The CDR3: CAISSRGSQETQYF. Written as DNA, the CDR3 is TGTGCCATTTCGTCTCGAGGCAGCCAAGAGACCCAGTACTTC.

The CDR3 DNA reads as TGCGCCAGCAGCCCCAGGGCCGGGGATCTTGAAGCTTTCTTT. Protein: CASSPRAGDLEAFF. The chain couples TRBV5-1 to TRBJ1-1; TRBD1 is a possible D gene (5 bases). Germline lookup yields CDR1 SGHRS and CDR2 YFSETQ. Trimming cost V 4 bases and J 7 bases, with 17 bases left between them. This CDR3 is built from 14 residues.

This clone was counted only a few times. CDR3 sequence reads: CASSRSRTGKEKLFF. Here the CDR3 DNA reads TGTGCCAGCAGCCGTTCCCGGACAGGGAAGGAAAAACTGTTTTTT. This sequence joins TRBV5-6 and TRBJ1-4; 8 nucleotides line up with TRBD1. V lost 4 bases and J lost 8; bases outside the gene matches: 10. CDR3 size: 15 residues. The V gene's germline CDR1 is SGHDT and CDR2 YYEEEE.

V and J are TRBV5-1 and TRBJ1-6; 7 bases line up with TRBD1. Germline lookup yields CDR1 SGHRS and CDR2 YFSETQ. The CDR3 is 15 residues long. V shed 0 bases, J shed 7 bases, and the junction held 4 bases outside the gene matches. CDR3 loop: CASSLGQGANSPLHF. For the CDR3, the DNA is TGCGCCAGCAGCTTGGGACAGGGTGCAAATTCACCCCTCCACTTT.

The CDR3 bases are TGTGCCAGCAGCCGACCTGGACAGGAGCAGTACTTC. This sequence encodes CASSRPGQEQYF. The chain has TRBV14 and TRBJ2-7; possible D gene TRBD1, 6 bases. Per the germline V gene, CDR1 is SGHDN and CDR2 is FVKESK. V was clipped by 4 bases and J by 7 bases, with 11 bases between them. The CDR3 spans 12 residues.

The V gene is TRBV7-2, the J gene TRBJ1-5, with no clear D. Germline-derived CDR1 and CDR2 are SGHTA and FQGNSA. The ends were cut back, 1 base at V and 1 base at J, with 8 bases in the middle. The CDR3 sequence is 15 residues long. The CDR3 region has the DNA TGTGCCAGCAGCTTAGGAAGGACGAGCAATCAGCCCCAGCATTTT. Translation: CASSLGRTSNQPQHF.

This rearrangement joins TRBV7-2 to TRBJ1-1; tentative D call: TRBD1 (5 bases). CDR1 and CDR2 (germline): SGHTA, FQGNSA. Deletions cut 4 bases from V and 4 bases from J, with 10 bases between. The CDR3 has 13 amino acids. The CDR3 region has the DNA TGTGCCAGCAGCTATAGCCAGGGCACTGAAGCTTTCTTT. Protein: CASSYSQGTEAFF.

The V call is TRBV29-1, the J call TRBJ2-3; the match to TRBD1 covers 8 bases. J lost 3 bases, V lost 1 base, and 3 bases had no gene match. Germline CDR1 is SQVTM and CDR2 is ANQGSEA. This CDR3 has 14 residues. CDR3 nucleotide sequence: TGCAGCGTTGAAGGTGACAGGGGAACAGATACGCAGTATTTT. Protein sequence: CSVEGDRGTDTQYF.

V gene TRBV2 combines with J gene TRBJ1-5; D might be TRBD1 (5 bases). This CDR3 is 15 amino acids long. V lost 6 bases and J 6 bases, leaving 18 bases between the germline ends. The V gene's germline CDR1 is SNHLY and CDR2 FYNNEI. The CDR3 region has the DNA TGTGCCAGCAGACCGCCGGGACTAGGACTTCAGCCCCAGCATTTT. Protein product: CASRPPGLGLQPQHF.